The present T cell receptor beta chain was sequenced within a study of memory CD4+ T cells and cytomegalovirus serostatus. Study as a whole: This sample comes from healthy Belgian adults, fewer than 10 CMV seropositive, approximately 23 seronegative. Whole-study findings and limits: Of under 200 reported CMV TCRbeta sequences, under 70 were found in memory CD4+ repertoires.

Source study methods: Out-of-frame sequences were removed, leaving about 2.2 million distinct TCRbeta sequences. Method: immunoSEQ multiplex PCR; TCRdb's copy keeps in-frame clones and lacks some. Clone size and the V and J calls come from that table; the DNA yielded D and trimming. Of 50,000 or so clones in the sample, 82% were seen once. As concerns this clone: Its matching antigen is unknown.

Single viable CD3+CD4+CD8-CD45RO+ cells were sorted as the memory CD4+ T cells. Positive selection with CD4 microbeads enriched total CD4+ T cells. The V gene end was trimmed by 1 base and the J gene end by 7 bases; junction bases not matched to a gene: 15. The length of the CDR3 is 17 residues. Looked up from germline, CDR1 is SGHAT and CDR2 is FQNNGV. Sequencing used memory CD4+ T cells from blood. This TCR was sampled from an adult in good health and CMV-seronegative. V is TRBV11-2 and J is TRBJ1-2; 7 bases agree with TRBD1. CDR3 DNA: TGTGCCAGCAGCTTAGGTCGCGGGACAGAATACTCCACTGGCTACACCTTC. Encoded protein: CASSLGRGTEYSTGYTF.